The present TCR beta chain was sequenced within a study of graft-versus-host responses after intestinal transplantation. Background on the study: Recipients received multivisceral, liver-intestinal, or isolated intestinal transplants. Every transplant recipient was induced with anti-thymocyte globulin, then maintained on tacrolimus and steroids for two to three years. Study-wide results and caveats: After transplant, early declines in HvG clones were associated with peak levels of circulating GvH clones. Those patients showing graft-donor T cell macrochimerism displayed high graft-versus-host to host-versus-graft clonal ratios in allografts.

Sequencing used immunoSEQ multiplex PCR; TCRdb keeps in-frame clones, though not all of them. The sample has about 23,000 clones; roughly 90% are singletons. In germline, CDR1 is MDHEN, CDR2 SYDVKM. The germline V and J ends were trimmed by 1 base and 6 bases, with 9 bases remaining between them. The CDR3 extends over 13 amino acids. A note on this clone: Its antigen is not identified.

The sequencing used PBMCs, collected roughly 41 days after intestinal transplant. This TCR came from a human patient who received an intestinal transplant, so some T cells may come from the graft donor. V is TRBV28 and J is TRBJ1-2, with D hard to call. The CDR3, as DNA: TGTGCCAGCAGTTTATTCCGACCAAATGGCTACACCTTC. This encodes CASSLFRPNGYTF.